This T cell receptor beta chain was profiled in a study of blood T cell repertoires in COVID-19. Looking at the study overall: Italy, Spain and the United States were the sources of the convalescent and acute COVID-19 samples. T cells, B-cell-depleted T cells, or PBMCs supplied cDNA or gDNA.

V was clipped by 2 bases and J by 5 bases; unmatched bases: 14. The length of the CDR3 is 18 residues. Germline CDR1 is SGHDT and CDR2 is YYEEEE. As originally analysed: It was from reference gene primer amplification that nucleated cell counts were estimated. The protocol was immunoSEQ multiplex PCR, while the TCRdb copy is restricted to in-frame clones and leaves out a portion. V, J and clone size reflect that table, while D and trimming were determined from the DNA. The table records under 170,000 clones, approximately 80% of them present only once. The gene calls are TRBV5-6 and TRBJ2-7; 12 bases are a match to TRBD1. The sequence came from a man in his 70s with acute or convalescent COVID-19. Sequencing used peripheral blood. The CDR3 loop reads CASSFSGTGGLTQDEQYF. The CDR3 coding sequence is TGTGCCAGCAGCTTTAGCGGGACAGGGGGCTTAACCCAGGACGAGCAGTACTTC.